This T cell receptor (beta chain) was obtained from a study of regulatory T cells in long-lasting Graves disease. Building the TCR beta libraries relied on iRepertoire HTBI primers, and CDR3 regions underwent Arm-PCR. TCRdb re-called the multiplex PCR reads through MiXCR, storing one row per CDR3 protein. The sample lists roughly 400,000 distinct CDR3 sequences, over 14% occurring once. V shed 4 bases and J 2 bases; nucleotides not matched to a gene: 12. The CDR3 contains 18 residues. Germline V lookup: CDR1 SGHTA, CDR2 FQGTGA. Time point indicated: newly diagnosed GD, antithyroid drugs for less than 3 months. Preparation of the TCR library used RNA extracted from PBMCs. This clonotype has a count of ten or more. The same sample was also studied in work on T cells in Graves' hyperthyroidism and ophthalmopathy.

The V gene is TRBV7-3, the J gene TRBJ2-1, with 9 bases lining up with TRBD2. The specimen was peripheral blood mononuclear cells (PBMCs), collected at new diagnosis, from a patient treated with antithyroid drugs. The TCR originated in a woman aged 35 to 49 with Graves disease. CDR3 in amino acids: CASSSHTQREVPYNEQFF. The CDR3 DNA reads as TGTGCCAGCAGCTCCCACACCCAGCGGGAGGTCCCCTACAATGAGCAGTTCTTC.